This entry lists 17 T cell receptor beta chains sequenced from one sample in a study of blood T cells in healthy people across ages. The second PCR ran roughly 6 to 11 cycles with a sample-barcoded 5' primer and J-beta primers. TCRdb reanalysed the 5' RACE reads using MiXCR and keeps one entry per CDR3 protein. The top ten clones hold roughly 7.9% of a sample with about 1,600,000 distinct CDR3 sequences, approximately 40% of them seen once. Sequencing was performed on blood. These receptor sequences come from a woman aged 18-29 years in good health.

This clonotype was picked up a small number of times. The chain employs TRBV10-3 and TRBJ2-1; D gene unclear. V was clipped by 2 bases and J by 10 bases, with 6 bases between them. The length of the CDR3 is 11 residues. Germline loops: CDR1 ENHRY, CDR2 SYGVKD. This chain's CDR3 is CAISEPSEQFF. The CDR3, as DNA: TGTGCCATCAGTGAGCCGTCAGAGCAGTTCTTC.

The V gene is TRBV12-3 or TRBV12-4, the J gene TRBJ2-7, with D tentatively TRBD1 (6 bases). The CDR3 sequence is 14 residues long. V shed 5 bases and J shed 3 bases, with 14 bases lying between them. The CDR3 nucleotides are TGTGCCAGCAGTGCAGGGGCCGGGGACTACGAGCAGTACTTC. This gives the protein CASSAGAGDYEQYF.

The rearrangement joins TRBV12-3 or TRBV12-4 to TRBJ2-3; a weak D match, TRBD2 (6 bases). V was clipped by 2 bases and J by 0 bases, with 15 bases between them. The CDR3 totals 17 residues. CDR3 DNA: TGTGCCAGCAGTTTAATCGCCCCTAGCGCCAGCACAGATACGCAGTATTTT. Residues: CASSLIAPSASTDTQYF.

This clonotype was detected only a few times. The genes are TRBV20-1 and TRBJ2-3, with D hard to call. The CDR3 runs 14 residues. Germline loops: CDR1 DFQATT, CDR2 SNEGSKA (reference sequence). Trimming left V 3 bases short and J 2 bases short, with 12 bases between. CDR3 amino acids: CSASFPWDTDTQYF. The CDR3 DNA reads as TGCAGTGCTAGTTTCCCCTGGGACACAGATACGCAGTATTTT.

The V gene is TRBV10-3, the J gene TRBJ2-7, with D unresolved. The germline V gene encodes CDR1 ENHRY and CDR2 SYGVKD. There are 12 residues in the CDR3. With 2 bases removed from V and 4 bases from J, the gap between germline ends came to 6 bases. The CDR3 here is CAISEPQYEQYF. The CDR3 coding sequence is TGTGCCATCAGTGAGCCTCAGTACGAGCAGTACTTC.

The CDR3 reads CSAKTTVNTEAFF. CDR3 sequence (DNA): TGCAGTGCTAAGACGACAGTGAACACTGAAGCTTTCTTT. The chain has TRBV20-1 and TRBJ1-1; possibly TRBD1 for D (5 bases). Germline loops: CDR1 DFQATT, CDR2 SNEGSKA (reference sequence). CDR3 size: 13 residues. V was trimmed by 4 bases and J by 0 bases, leaving 9 bases between them.

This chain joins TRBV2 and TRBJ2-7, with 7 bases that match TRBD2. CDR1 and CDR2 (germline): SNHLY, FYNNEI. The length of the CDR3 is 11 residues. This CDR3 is CAGGSSYEQYF. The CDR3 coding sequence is TGTGCGGGCGGGAGCTCCTACGAGCAGTACTTC.

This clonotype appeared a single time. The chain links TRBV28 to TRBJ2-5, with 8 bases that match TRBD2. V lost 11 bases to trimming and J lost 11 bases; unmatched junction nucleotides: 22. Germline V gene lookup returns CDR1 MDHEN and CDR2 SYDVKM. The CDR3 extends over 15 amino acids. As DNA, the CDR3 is TGTGCCGCCGGACGGGCGGGGGGATACTACAATGAGCAGTACTTC. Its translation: CAAGRAGGYYNEQYF.

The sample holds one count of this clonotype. The CDR3 sequence is CASSFAEVYF. The CDR3 region has the DNA TGTGCCAGCAGCTTCGCGGAGGTGTACTTC. J is TRBJ2-7 and V is TRBV5-8; D might be TRBD2 (5 bases). Germline V gene sequence: CDR1 SGHTS, CDR2 YDEGEE. V dropped 2 bases and J dropped 12 bases, with 9 bases sitting between them. The CDR3 spans 10 residues.

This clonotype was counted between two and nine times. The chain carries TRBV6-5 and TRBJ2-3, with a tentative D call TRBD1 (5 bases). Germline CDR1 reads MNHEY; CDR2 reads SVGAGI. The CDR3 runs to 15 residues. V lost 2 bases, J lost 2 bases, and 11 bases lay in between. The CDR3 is CASSYRTPVTDTQYF. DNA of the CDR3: TGTGCCAGCAGTTACCGGACACCAGTCACAGATACGCAGTATTTT.

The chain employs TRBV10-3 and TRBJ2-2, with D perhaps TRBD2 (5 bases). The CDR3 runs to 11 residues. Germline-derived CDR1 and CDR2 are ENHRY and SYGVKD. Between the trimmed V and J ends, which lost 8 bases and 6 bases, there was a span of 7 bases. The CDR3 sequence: CAILRAGELFF. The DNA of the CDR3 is TGTGCCATCCTGAGGGCCGGGGAGCTGTTTTTT.

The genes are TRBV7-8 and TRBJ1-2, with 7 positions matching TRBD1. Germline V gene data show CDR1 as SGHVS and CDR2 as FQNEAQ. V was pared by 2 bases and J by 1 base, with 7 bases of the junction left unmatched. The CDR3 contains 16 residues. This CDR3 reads CASSLPTGTRNYGYTF. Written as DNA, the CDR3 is TGTGCCAGCAGCTTACCGACAGGGACCCGTAACTATGGCTACACCTTC. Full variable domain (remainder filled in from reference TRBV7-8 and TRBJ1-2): GAGVSQSPRYKVAKRGQDVALRCDPISGHVSLFWYQQALGQGPEFLTYFQNEAQLDKSGLPSDRFFAERPEGSVSTLKIQRTQQEDSAVYLCASSLPTGTRNYGYTFGSGTRLTVV.

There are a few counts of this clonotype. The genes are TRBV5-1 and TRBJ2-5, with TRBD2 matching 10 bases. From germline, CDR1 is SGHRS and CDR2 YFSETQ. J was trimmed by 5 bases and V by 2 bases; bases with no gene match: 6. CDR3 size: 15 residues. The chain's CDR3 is CASSFLAGESETQYF. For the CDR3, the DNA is TGCGCCAGCAGCTTCCTAGCGGGAGAGTCGGAGACCCAGTACTTC. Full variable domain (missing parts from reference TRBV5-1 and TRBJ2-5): KAGVTQTPRYLIKTRGQQVTLSCSPISGHRSVSWYQQTPGQGLQFLFEYFSETQRNKGNFPGRFSGRQFSNSRSEMNVSTLELGDSALYLCASSFLAGESETQYFGPGTRLLVL.

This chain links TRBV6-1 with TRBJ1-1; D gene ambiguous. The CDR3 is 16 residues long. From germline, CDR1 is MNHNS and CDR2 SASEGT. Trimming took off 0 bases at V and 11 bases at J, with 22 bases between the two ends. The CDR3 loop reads CASSEALDGMSRGAFF. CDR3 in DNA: TGTGCCAGCAGTGAAGCGCTCGACGGGATGTCGCGAGGGGCTTTCTTT.

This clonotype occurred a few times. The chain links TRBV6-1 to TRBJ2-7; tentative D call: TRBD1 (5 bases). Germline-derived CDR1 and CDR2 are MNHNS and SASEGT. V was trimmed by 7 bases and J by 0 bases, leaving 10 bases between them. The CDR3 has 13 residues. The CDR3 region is CASIHRISYEQYF. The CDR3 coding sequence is TGTGCCAGCATTCACAGGATCTCCTACGAGCAGTACTTC.

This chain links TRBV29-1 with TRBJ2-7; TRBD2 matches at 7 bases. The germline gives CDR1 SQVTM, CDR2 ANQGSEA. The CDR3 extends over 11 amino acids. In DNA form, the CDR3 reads TGCAGTGGCGGGGAGGGTTACGAGCAGTACTTC. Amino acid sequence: CSGGEGYEQYF.

The DNA of the CDR3 is TGCGCCAGCAGGCCGACTAGCGGGAGTGCGAGCTACGAGCAGTACTTC. It is translated as CASRPTSGSASYEQYF. The chain uses TRBV5-1 and TRBJ2-7; 12 bases fit TRBD2. Unmatched junction bases numbered 9, after V lost 5 bases and J lost 3 bases. CDR1 and CDR2 (germline): SGHRS, YFSETQ. The CDR3 loop spans 16 amino acids. The full variable domain, completed using reference TRBV5-1 and TRBJ2-7, is KAGVTQTPRYLIKTRGQQVTLSCSPISGHRSVSWYQQTPGQGLQFLFEYFSETQRNKGNFPGRFSGRQFSNSRSEMNVSTLELGDSALYLCASRPTSGSASYEQYFGPGTRLTVT.